The clone carrying this TCR beta chain was counted once. This record belongs to a study of blood T cell repertoires in COVID-19. Study context: Spain, Italy and the United States supplied samples that represented acute and convalescent COVID-19. T cells, B-cell-depleted T cells, or PBMCs supplied cDNA or gDNA.

The CDR3 is made up of 16 amino acids. V lost 3 bases, J lost 0 bases, and 3 bases stayed unmatched. CDR1 is SEHNR, CDR2 FQNEAQ, per germline (reference sequence). Enrolled through a virtual design, the participants were between about 18 and 89 years of age and came from about two dozen US areas. A case of COVID-19 had been met by exposed participants within 2 weeks before study entry. The protocol was immunoSEQ multiplex PCR, while the TCRdb copy is restricted to in-frame clones and leaves out a portion. The data show hundreds of thousands of clones, more than 80% seen once. This chain connects TRBV7-9 to TRBJ2-1; 9 bases fit TRBD1. Sequences were obtained from PBMCs or T cells enriched from blood (not recorded which). The TCR originated in a man aged 50 to 59 who had been exposed to COVID-19. This CDR3 reads CASSFRTGDSYNEQFF. The CDR3 DNA sequence: TGTGCCAGCAGCTTTCGGACAGGGGACTCCTACAATGAGCAGTTCTTC.